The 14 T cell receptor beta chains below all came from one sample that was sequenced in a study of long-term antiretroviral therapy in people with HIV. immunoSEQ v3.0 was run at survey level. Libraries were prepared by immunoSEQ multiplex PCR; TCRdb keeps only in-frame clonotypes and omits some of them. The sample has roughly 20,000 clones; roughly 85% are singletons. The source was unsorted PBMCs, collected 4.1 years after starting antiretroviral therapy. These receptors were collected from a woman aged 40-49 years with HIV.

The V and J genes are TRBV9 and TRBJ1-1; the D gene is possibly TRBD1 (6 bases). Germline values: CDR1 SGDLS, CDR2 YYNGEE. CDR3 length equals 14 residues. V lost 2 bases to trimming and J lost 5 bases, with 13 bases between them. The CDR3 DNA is TGTGCCAGCAGCGTCGGGGGGGCAGGGACTGAAGCTTTCTTT. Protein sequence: CASSVGGAGTEAFF.

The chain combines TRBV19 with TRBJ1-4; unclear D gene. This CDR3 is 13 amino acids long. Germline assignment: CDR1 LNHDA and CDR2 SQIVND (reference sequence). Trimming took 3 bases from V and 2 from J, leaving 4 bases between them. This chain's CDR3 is CASSILTNEKLFF. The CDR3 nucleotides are TGTGCCAGTAGTATTTTGACTAATGAAAAACTGTTTTTT. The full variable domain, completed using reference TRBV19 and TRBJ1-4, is DGGITQSPKYLFRKEGQNVTLSCEQNLNHDAMYWYRQDPGQGLRLIYYSQIVNDFQKGDIAEGYSVSREKKESFPLTVTSAQKNPTAFYLCASSILTNEKLFFGSGTQLSVL.

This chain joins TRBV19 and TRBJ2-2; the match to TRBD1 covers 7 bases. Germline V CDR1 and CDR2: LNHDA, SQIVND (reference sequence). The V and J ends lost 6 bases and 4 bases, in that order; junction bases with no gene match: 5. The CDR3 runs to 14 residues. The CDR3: CASSKTGATGELFF. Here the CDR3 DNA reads TGTGCCAGTAGCAAAACAGGGGCCACCGGGGAGCTGTTTTTT.

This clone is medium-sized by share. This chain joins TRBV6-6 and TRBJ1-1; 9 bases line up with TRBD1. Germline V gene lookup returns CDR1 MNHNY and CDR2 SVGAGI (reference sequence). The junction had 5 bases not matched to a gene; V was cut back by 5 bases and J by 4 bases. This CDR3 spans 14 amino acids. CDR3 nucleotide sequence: TGTGCCAGCAGTGTCGGGACAGGGAGCACTGAAGCTTTCTTT. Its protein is CASSVGTGSTEAFF.

Here the CDR3 DNA reads TGCGCCAGCAGCTTGGTGTCAGGACCCAATTCACCCCTCCACTTT. Protein product: CASSLVSGPNSPLHF. The chain links TRBV5-1 to TRBJ1-6; D remains ambiguous. The CDR3 has 15 amino acids. Trimming shortened V by 0 bases and J by 7 bases, and 11 bases separated the two germline ends. The germline V gene encodes CDR1 SGHRS and CDR2 YFSETQ.

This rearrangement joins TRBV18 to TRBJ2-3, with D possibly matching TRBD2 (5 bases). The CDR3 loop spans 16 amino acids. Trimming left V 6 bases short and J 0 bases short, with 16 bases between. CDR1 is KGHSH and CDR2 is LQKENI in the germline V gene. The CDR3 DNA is TGTGCCAGCTCGCCCTGGGGAGCGAGAAGCACAGATACGCAGTATTTT. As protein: CASSPWGARSTDTQYF.

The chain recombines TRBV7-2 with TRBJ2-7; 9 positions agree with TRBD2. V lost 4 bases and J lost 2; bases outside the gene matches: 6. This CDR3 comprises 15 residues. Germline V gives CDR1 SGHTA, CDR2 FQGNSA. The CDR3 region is CASSWELAGPYEQYF. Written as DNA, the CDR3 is TGTGCCAGCAGCTGGGAGCTAGCGGGACCCTACGAGCAGTACTTC.

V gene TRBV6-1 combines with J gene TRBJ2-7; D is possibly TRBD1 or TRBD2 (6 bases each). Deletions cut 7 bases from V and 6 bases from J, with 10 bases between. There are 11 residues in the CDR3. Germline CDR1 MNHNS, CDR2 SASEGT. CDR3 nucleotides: TGTGCCAGCACCGAGGGGGGCGAGCAGTACTTC. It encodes CASTEGGEQYF.

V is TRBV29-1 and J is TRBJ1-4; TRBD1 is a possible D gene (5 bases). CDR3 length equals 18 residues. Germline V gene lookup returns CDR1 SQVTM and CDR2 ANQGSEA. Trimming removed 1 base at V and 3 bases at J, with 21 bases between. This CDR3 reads CSVEGRRGPGGSNEKLFF. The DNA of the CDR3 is TGCAGCGTTGAAGGTCGGCGGGGACCCGGGGGGTCTAATGAAAAACTGTTTTTT.

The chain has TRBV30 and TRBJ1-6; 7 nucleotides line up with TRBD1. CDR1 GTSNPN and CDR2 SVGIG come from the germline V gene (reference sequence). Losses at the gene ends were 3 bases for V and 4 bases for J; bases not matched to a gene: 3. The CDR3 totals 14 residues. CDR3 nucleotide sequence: TGTGCCTGGAGCGGACAGGCTTATAATTCACCCCTCCACTTT. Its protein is CAWSGQAYNSPLHF.

The chain's CDR3 is CASSGRQGSDEQYF. CDR3 DNA: TGTGCCAGCAGCGGCCGACAGGGGTCCGACGAGCAGTACTTC. This sequence joins TRBV12-1 and TRBJ2-7; the DNA was not used to check the table's D call, TRBD1. TRBV12-1 is reported as a pseudogene. The CDR3 totals 14 residues.

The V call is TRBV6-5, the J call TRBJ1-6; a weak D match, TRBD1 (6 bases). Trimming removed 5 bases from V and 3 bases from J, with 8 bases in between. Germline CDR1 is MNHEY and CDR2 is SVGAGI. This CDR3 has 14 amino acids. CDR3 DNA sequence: TGTGCCAGCAGTCTGGACAGCTATAATTCACCCCTCCACTTT. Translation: CASSLDSYNSPLHF.

This chain's CDR3 is CASRDTDTQYF. DNA of the CDR3: TGTGCCAGCAGGGACACAGATACGCAGTATTTT. The V and J genes are TRBV6-5 and TRBJ2-3; D ambiguous. Trimming shortened V by 6 bases and J by 2 bases, and 3 bases separated the two germline ends. Germline CDR1 is MNHEY and CDR2 is SVGAGI. CDR3 length: 11 amino acids.

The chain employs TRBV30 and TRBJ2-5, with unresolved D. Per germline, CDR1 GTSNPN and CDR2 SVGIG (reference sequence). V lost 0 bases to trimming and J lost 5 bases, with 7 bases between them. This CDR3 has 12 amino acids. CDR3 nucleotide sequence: TGTGCCTGGAGTGTAGTGGGGGAGACCCAGTACTTC. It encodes CAWSVVGETQYF.